This note documents a single TCR beta chain sequence. These data belong to a study of shared clonotypes between healthy human individuals. Clones were sequenced by immunoSEQ multiplex PCR, and TCRdb holds only the in-frame ones, with some missing. Among under 650,000 clones listed, almost 97% were seen once. V was shortened by 0 bases and J by 2 bases, with 12 bases between the two germline ends. CDR1 is SGHRS, CDR2 YFSETQ, per germline. This CDR3 spans 16 amino acids. The J gene is TRBJ1-5, the V gene TRBV5-1, with D maybe TRBD1 (5 bases). The sequence came from a young woman in good health. Sequenced input: naive CD4+ T cells sorted from blood. Noted subset: CD45RA+ positively selected. Here the CDR3 DNA reads TGCGCCAGCAGCTTGGTAGGAGGGGATGGCAATCAGCCCCAGCATTTT. Amino acid sequence: CASSLVGGDGNQPQHF. The full variable domain, rest sourced from reference TRBV5-1 and TRBJ1-5, is KAGVTQTPRYLIKTRGQQVTLSCSPISGHRSVSWYQQTPGQGLQFLFEYFSETQRNKGNFPGRFSGRQFSNSRSEMNVSTLELGDSALYLCASSLVGGDGNQPQHFGDGTRLSIL.